The T cell receptor beta chain described here comes from a study of cytomegalovirus exposure and HLA in healthy donors. Whole-study findings and limits: As was reported, the HLA-A and HLA-B alleles of most subjects were accurately predicted from TCR beta sequences. The classifier reportedly diagnosed cytomegalovirus status with high sensitivity and specificity. For TCR beta chains, V- and J-gene trimming was later linked to a missense DCLRE1C variant.

The PCR had 60 Vbeta and 13 Jbeta primers. Sequencing used immunoSEQ multiplex PCR; TCRdb keeps in-frame clones, though not all of them. The sample has more than 95,000 clones; approximately 72% are singletons. The CDR3 contains 13 residues. Germline V CDR1 and CDR2: SGHTS, YDEGEE. Trimming cost V 5 bases and J 2 bases, with 9 bases left between them. Regarding this clone: What it binds is not known.

Regarding donors, all were healthy bone marrow donors. Sequencing was performed on PBMCs. The source of this sequence is a woman between 65 and 79 years old in good health and CMV-seropositive. The genes are TRBV5-8 and TRBJ2-3; perhaps TRBD1 as D (6 bases). CDR3 nucleotide sequence: TGTGCCAGCAGTAGGGGGAACACAGATACGCAGTATTTT. Protein: CASSRGNTDTQYF.